The clone carrying this TCR beta chain was detected many times. Its specificity is unknown. The data were taken from a study of neurological immune-mediated disorders. General observations from the study: Subjects shared no identical expanded-clone CDR3 amino acid sequences, suggesting private TCR-beta repertoires in all groups.

Time point indicated: technical triplicate 3. The cDNA was synthesized by means of template-switch 5'RACE, which was carried out with 10-nucleotide random UMIs. TCRdb recomputed calls from the 5' RACE reads with MiXCR, one row per CDR3 protein. The table records about 31,000 distinct CDR3 sequences, about a sixth of them present only once. Trimming cost V 4 bases and J 5 bases; bases outside gene matches: 7. Germline V gives CDR1 SNHLY, CDR2 FYNNEI. CDR3 length: 15 residues. Material: CD4+ T cells from blood. This clonotype was sampled from a female donor with HTLV-1-associated myelopathy (HAM/TSP). The J gene is TRBJ2-3, the V gene TRBV2; 9 bases line up with TRBD1. The DNA for the CDR3 is TGTGCCAGCAGTGGTCGGGACAGGGTAATAGATACGCAGTATTTT. Protein product: CASSGRDRVIDTQYF. Full variable domain (rest looked up from reference TRBV2 and TRBJ2-3): EPEVTQTPSHQVTQMGQEVILRCVPISNHLYFYWYRQILGQKVEFLVSFYNNEISEKSEIFDDQFSVERPDGSNFTLKIRSTKLEDSAMYFCASSGRDRVIDTQYFGPGTRLTVL.